The entry below gives a single T cell receptor beta chain sequence along with its context. Its antigen is not identified. PCR amplification relied on 60 Vbeta primers (plus 13 Jbeta primers). Profiled with immunoSEQ multiplex PCR; TCRdb holds only in-frame clones, not every one. The repertoire has 110,000 or so clones, under 70% of them found once; the top ten carry almost 8.5%. The sample is drawn from a study of cytomegalovirus exposure and HLA in healthy donors. Whole-study results and caveats: The dataset shows that most TCR sequences were rare, while some public TCRs occurred in many donors. Accurate prediction of most subjects' HLA-A and HLA-B alleles from TCR beta sequences was reported.

The trim removed 2 bases at V and 3 bases at J, leaving 6 bases unmatched. The length of the CDR3 is 16 residues. The germline gives CDR1 SQVTM, CDR2 ANQGSEA. This receptor was taken from a man aged 18-30 years in good health and CMV-seropositive. The sequenced material came from PBMCs. J is TRBJ2-3 and V is TRBV29-1; TRBD1 agrees at 12 bases. The CDR3 spells CSVERGTGGRTDTQYF. The CDR3 region has the DNA TGCAGCGTTGAAAGGGGGACAGGGGGCCGGACAGATACGCAGTATTTT.